This TCR beta chain was sequenced in a study of T cells after yellow fever vaccination. In germline, CDR1 is DFQATT, CDR2 SNEGSKA (reference sequence). This CDR3 contains 11 residues. The V end was cut by 3 bases, the J end by 3 bases, with 3 bases between. One entry per CDR3 protein, called by TCRdb with MiXCR from the 5' RACE reads. This sample has fewer than 650,000 distinct CDR3 sequences, with about a fifth found just once. Turning to this clonotype: Its cognate antigen is unknown.

Notes on the study in general: Only a minor proportion of clonotypes was detected across both CD4 and CD8 compartments.

This receptor was identified in a man aged 18-30 years who received the YFV17D yellow fever vaccine. The chain is built from TRBV20-1 and TRBJ2-1; the D is unclear. The specimen comprised PBMCs, sampled roughly 23 days after the first yellow fever vaccination. This CDR3 is CSASGYNEQFF. CDR3 nucleotides: TGCAGTGCTAGTGGCTACAATGAGCAGTTCTTC.